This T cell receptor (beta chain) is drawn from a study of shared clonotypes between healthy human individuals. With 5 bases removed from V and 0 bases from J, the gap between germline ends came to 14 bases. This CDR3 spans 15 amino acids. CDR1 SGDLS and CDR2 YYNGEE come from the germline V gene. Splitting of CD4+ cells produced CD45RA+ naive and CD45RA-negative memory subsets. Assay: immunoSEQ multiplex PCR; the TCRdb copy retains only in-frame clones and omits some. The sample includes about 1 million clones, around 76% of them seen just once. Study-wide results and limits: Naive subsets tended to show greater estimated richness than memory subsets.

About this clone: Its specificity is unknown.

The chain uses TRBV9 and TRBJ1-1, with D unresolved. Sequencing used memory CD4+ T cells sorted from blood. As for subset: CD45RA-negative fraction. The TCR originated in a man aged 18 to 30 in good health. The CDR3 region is CASSLDGRMNTEAFF. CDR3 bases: TGTGCCAGCAGTTTGGACGGACGGATGAACACTGAAGCTTTCTTT.